The entry that follows covers one TCR beta chain sequence. Generated by immunoSEQ multiplex PCR, the TCRdb table keeps only in-frame clones and is missing some. The profile covers about 1.1 million clones, with around 77% appearing a single time and roughly 0.83% taken by the ten largest. Everyone who donated was a Caucasian adult who lived in Nashville, Tennessee. The data derive from a study of shared clonotypes between healthy human individuals. What was sequenced was memory CD4+ T cells from PBMCs. Subset given: CD45RA-negative fraction. The sequence was collected from a man aged 18 to 29 in good health. Some clones in this sample may be carry-over from other donors' samples.

CDR3 protein: CASSKLNPDTQYF. The CDR3 DNA follows: TGTGCCAGCAGTAAATTAAACCCAGATACGCAGTATTTT. The chain carries TRBV2 and TRBJ2-3, with D unresolved. Deletions cut 5 bases from V and 4 bases from J, with 10 bases between. CDR3 length equals 13 residues. CDR1 is SNHLY, CDR2 FYNNEI, per germline. The full variable domain, in which reference TRBV2 and TRBJ2-3 provide the parts outside the CDR3, is EPEVTQTPSHQVTQMGQEVILRCVPISNHLYFYWYRQILGQKVEFLVSFYNNEISEKSEIFDDQFSVERPDGSNFTLKIRSTKLEDSAMYFCASSKLNPDTQYFGPGTRLTVL.